This TCR beta chain was identified in a study of technical replicates of blood from several donors. TCRdb keeps only in-frame clones here, not all; method: immunoSEQ multiplex PCR. This table holds approximately 87,000 clones, under 95% found once. The CDR3 has 15 residues. The germline V gene has CDR1 SEHNR and CDR2 FQNEAQ (reference sequence). Trimming cost V 5 bases and J 2 bases, with 15 bases left between them. Sequences were obtained from T cells isolated from PBMCs. The rearrangement links TRBV7-9 to TRBJ1-1; D is perhaps TRBD1 (5 bases). The source is a human donor in good health. This CDR3 is CASSPSRQLNTEAFF. CDR3 coding DNA: TGTGCCAGCAGCCCCTCCCGACAGCTAAACACTGAAGCTTTCTTT.